This TCR beta chain stems from a study of tumor and adjacent non-tumor tissue in lung cancer. Broader study findings: In normal lung, the top 100 clones were significantly more dominant than in tumor. Tumor tissue had significantly higher TCR diversity than normal lung.

No cell sorting was done before RNA was extracted from the tissue. Distant lung tissue was collected more than 3 cm away from the tumor edge. Newly diagnosed lung cancer patients had thoracic surgery in China, August–late 2014, without prior chemotherapy. The table lists this clonotype with a count of one. Its specificity is unknown. This CDR3 fails to terminate in the conserved phenylalanine or tryptophan, so it likely reflects a read error. A modified ARM-PCR protocol with three rounds of nested PCR amplified TCRbeta. From the multiplex PCR reads, TCRdb called clonotypes with MiXCR, one entry per CDR3 protein. The table lists 60,000 to 100,000 distinct CDR3 sequences, more than 65% of them singletons, with under 50% in the top ten. Germline CDR1 is MGHRA and CDR2 is YSYEKL. The CDR3 spans 15 residues. Trimming removed 2 bases from V and 3 bases from J, with 14 bases in between.

The receptor's source is a man aged 65 to 79 with non-small cell lung cancer. This rearrangement joins TRBV4-1 to TRBJ2-7; no clear D. The sample consisted of distant non-tumor lung tissue. The DNA for the CDR3 is TGCGCCAGCAGCCAAACAACAGATACCTACTACGAGCAGTACTGT. It yields the protein CASSQTTDTYYEQYC.